This T cell receptor (beta chain) was documented in a study of T cell responses to AZD1222 COVID-19 vaccine. Regarding the study as a whole: Baseline serostatus was positive in only a handful of AZD1222 recipients. Most donors were white British and more were female, and clonal diversity was possibly underestimated.

Clones were read by immunoSEQ multiplex PCR, and TCRdb kept only the in-frame ones, dropping some. The sample gives 120,000 to 150,000 clones, more than 80% of which show up once; approximately 8% is in the top ten. With regard to this clone: Its antigen is not known.

Germline V gene sequence: CDR1 KGHSH, CDR2 LQKENI. The CDR3 is 13 residues long. The V end was cut by 3 bases, the J end by 0 bases, with 5 bases between. The clonotype comes from an adult who received the MenACWY meningococcal vaccine as a control. The chain links TRBV18 to TRBJ1-1; D is unclear. This sample comprised peripheral blood, obtained 28 days after the second dose of the MenACWY control vaccine. The CDR3 DNA is TGTGCCAGCTCACCTGGGGTGAACACTGAAGCTTTCTTT. It specifies CASSPGVNTEAFF. The variable domain in full, completed from reference TRBV18 and TRBJ1-1, reads NAGVMQNPRHLVRRRGQEARLRCSPMKGHSHVYWYRQLPEEGLKFMVYLQKENIIDESGMPKERFSAEFPKEGPSILRIQQVVRGDSAAYFCASSPGVNTEAFFGQGTRLTVV.